The present entry profiles one T cell receptor (beta chain) with its context. The data derive from a study of blood T cell repertoires in COVID-19. Study in general: Samples taken during acute and convalescent COVID-19 were collected in the United States, Italy and Spain. Sources were T cells, B-cell-depleted T cells, or PBMCs; the material itself was cDNA or gDNA.

Under the authors' procedure: Estimates of nucleated cell counts were drawn from the amplification of reference gene primers. Sequencing was performed with immunoSEQ multiplex PCR; in TCRdb, only in-frame clones are kept and a portion is missing. V and J calls and clone size follow that table, whereas D and trimming were derived from the DNA. The sample gives around 260,000 clones, approximately 89% of which show up once; 2% to 2.5% is in the top ten. Germline values: CDR1 KGHSH, CDR2 LQKENI. The CDR3 totals 15 residues. Trimming removed 2 bases from V and 1 base from J, with 9 bases in between. The chain uses TRBV18 and TRBJ2-1; a weak D match, TRBD1 (6 bases). What was sequenced was peripheral blood. This TCR came from a woman between 45 and 65 years old with acute or convalescent COVID-19. This CDR3 is CASSPLQGSYNEQFF. The CDR3 DNA reads TGTGCCAGCTCACCATTACAGGGATCCTACAATGAGCAGTTCTTC.